In this sample, the clone carrying this TCR beta chain turned up many times. With 10-nucleotide random UMIs, 5'RACE was used to make the cDNA. The authors obtained over 170 million TCR-beta sequences from 15-18 subjects per sequencing run. TCRdb recomputed calls from the 5' RACE reads with MiXCR, one row per CDR3 protein. Here the sample spans 50,000 or so distinct CDR3 sequences, over 3% being singletons. The data are from a study of neurological immune-mediated disorders. The sample taken for sequencing was PBMCs. The source of this sequence is a man aged 40-49 years with multiple sclerosis.

CDR3 loop: CASRFLAELTGELFF. CDR3 in DNA: TGCGCCAGCAGATTTCTAGCGGAGCTCACCGGGGAGCTGTTTTTT. The chain recombines TRBV5-1 with TRBJ2-2, with TRBD2 matching 7 bases. With 5 bases clipped from V and 4 bases from J, the junction kept 8 bases outside the gene matches. The CDR3 spans 15 residues. CDR1 is SGHRS and CDR2 is YFSETQ in the germline V gene.